This record concerns one T cell receptor beta chain sequence. In the study's own analysis: From reference gene primer amplification, estimates of nucleated cell counts were derived. Repertoires were generated with immunoSEQ multiplex PCR, while TCRdb's copy carries only in-frame clones and drops some. D and trimming were read from the DNA, whereas the V and J calls and clone size are those reported in that table. This table has some 380,000 clones, approximately 77% appearing once. The data were obtained in a study of blood T cell repertoires in COVID-19. Study information: Samples of COVID-19 (acute and convalescent) were obtained from the United States, Italy and Spain. The cDNA or gDNA used as material had been derived from T cells, B-cell-depleted T cells, or PBMCs.

The CDR3 loop spans 14 amino acids. V was clipped by 7 bases and J by 4 bases; unmatched bases: 8. Germline lookup yields CDR1 SQVTM and CDR2 ANQGSEA. This chain joins TRBV29-1 and TRBJ1-1; 11 bases are shared with TRBD1. Sequencing input: peripheral blood. The sequence derives from a human donor with acute or convalescent COVID-19. The donor label of this sample is uncertain. The CDR3 loop reads CSAHRGTGGTEAFF. Here the CDR3 DNA reads TGCAGCGCCCATCGCGGGACAGGGGGCACTGAAGCTTTCTTT.